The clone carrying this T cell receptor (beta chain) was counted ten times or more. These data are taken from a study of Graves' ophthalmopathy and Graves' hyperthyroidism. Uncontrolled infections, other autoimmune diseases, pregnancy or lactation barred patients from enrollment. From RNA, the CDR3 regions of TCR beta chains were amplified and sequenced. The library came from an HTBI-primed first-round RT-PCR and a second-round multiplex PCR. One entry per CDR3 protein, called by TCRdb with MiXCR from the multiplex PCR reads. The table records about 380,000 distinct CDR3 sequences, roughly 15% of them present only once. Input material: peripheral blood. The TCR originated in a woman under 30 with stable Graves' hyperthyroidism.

CDR3 coding DNA: TGTGCCAGCAGCTTGGGGTTTCTCGGACAGATTTCGTTCCATGGCTACACCTTC. Amino acid sequence: CASSLGFLGQISFHGYTF. The chain combines TRBV11-2 with TRBJ1-2; tentative D call: TRBD1 (6 bases). The CDR3 has 18 amino acids. With 3 bases removed from V and 6 bases from J, the gap between germline ends came to 26 bases. Per germline, CDR1 SGHAT and CDR2 FQNNGV.